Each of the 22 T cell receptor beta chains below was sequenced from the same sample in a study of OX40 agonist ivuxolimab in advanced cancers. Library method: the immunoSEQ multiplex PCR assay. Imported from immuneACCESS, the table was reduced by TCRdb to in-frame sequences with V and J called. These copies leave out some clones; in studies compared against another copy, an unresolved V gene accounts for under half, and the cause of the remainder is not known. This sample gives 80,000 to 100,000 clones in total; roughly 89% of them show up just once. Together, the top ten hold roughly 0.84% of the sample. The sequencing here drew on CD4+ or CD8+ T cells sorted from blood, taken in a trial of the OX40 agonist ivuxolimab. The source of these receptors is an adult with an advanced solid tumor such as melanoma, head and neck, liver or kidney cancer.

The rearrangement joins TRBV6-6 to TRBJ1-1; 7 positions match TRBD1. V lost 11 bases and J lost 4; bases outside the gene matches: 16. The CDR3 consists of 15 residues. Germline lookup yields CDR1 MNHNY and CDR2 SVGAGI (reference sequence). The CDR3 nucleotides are TGTGCCGGGCATGATAGGGGGCATGGGGTCACTGAAGCTTTCTTT. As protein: CAGHDRGHGVTEAFF.

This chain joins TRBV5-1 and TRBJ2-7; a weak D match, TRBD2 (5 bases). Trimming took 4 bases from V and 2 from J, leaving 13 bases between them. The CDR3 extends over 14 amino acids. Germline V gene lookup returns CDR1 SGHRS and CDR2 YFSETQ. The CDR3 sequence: CASSPRTGTYEQYF. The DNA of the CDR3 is TGCGCCAGCAGCCCGAGGACGGGAACCTACGAGCAGTACTTC. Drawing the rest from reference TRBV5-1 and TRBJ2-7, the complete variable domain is KAGVTQTPRYLIKTRGQQVTLSCSPISGHRSVSWYQQTPGQGLQFLFEYFSETQRNKGNFPGRFSGRQFSNSRSEMNVSTLELGDSALYLCASSPRTGTYEQYFGPGTRLTVT.

The CDR3 loop reads CASSFRHTYEQYF. CDR3 sequence (DNA): TGTGCCAGCAGCTTTCGGCATACCTACGAGCAGTACTTC. The V and J genes are TRBV5-4 and TRBJ2-7; D is undetermined. The CDR3 consists of 13 residues. Trimming cost V 2 bases and J 2 bases, with 8 bases left between them. Germline lookup yields CDR1 SGHNT and CDR2 YYREEE (reference sequence).

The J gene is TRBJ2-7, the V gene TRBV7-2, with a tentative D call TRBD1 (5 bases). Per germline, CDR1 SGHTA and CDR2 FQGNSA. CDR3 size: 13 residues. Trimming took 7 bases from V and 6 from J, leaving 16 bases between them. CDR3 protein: CASTPSREGEQYF. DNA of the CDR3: TGTGCCAGCACCCCCAGCAGGGAAGGCGAGCAGTACTTC.

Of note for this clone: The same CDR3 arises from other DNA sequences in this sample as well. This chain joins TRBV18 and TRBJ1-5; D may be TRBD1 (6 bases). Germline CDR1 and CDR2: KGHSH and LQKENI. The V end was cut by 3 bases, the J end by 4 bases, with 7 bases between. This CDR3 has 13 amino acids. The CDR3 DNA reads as TGTGCCAGCTCACCCCAGGGGAATCAGCCCCAGCATTTT. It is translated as CASSPQGNQPQHF.

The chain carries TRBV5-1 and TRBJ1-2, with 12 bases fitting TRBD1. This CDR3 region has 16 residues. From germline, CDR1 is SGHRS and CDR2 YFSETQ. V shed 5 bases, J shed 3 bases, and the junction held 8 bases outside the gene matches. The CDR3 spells CASRFTGTGGDYGYTF. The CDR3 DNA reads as TGCGCCAGCAGATTTACCGGGACAGGGGGCGACTATGGCTACACCTTC.

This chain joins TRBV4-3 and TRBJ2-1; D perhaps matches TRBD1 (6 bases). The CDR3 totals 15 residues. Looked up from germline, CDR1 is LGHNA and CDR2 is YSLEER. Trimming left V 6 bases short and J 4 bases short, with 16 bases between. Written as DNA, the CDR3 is TGCGCCAGCAGGGCGACAGGCTCGAGGTACAATGAGCAGTTCTTC. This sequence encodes CASRATGSRYNEQFF.

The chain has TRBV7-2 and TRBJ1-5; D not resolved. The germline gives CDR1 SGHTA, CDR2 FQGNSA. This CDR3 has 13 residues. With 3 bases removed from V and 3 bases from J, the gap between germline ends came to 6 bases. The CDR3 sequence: CASSLHNNQPQHF. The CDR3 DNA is TGTGCCAGCAGCTTGCATAACAATCAGCCCCAGCATTTT.

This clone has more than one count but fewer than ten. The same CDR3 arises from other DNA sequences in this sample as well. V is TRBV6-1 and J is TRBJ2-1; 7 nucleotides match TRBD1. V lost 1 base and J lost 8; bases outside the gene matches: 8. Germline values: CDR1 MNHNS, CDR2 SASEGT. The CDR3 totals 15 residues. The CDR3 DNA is TGTGCCAGCAGTGAAGGGTCAGGGGGTCAGGATGAGCAGTTCTTC. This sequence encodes CASSEGSGGQDEQFF.

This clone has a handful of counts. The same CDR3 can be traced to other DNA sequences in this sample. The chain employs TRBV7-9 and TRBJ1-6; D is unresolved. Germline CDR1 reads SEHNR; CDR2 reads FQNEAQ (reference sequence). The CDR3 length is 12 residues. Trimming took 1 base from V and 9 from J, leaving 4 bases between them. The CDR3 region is CASSLGGSPLHF. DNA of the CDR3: TGTGCCAGCAGCTTAGGAGGTTCACCCCTCCACTTT.

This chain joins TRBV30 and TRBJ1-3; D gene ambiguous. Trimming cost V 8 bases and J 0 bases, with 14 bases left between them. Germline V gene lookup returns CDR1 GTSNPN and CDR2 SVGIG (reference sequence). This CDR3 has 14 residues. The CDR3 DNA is TGTGCCGTCGGGCTCGGTACCTCTGGAAACACCATATATTTT. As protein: CAVGLGTSGNTIYF.

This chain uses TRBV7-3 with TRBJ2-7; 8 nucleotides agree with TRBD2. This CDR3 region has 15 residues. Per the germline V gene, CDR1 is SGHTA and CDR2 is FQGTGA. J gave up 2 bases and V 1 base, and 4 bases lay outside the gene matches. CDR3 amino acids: CASSLNGGAPYEQYF. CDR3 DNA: TGTGCCAGCAGCTTAAACGGGGGGGCCCCCTACGAGCAGTACTTC.

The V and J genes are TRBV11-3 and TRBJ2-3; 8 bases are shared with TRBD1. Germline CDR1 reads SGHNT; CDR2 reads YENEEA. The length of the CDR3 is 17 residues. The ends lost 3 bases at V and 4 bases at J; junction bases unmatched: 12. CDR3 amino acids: CASSLARGTGGADTQYF. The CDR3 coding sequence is TGTGCCAGCAGCTTGGCCAGGGGGACAGGAGGAGCAGATACGCAGTATTTT.

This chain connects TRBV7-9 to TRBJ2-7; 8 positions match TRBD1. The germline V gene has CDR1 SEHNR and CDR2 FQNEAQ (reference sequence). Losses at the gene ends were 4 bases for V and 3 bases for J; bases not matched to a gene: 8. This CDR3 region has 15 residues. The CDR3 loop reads CASSSWTGYLYEQYF. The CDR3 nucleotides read TGTGCCAGCAGCTCGTGGACAGGGTACCTCTACGAGCAGTACTTC.

CDR3 region: CASSTPQGQNTEAFF. Here the CDR3 DNA reads TGCGCCAGCAGCACACCACAGGGGCAGAACACTGAAGCTTTCTTT. J is TRBJ1-1 and V is TRBV5-1, with 7 bases aligning to TRBD1. The V gene's germline CDR1 is SGHRS and CDR2 YFSETQ. This CDR3 region has 15 residues. The V segment lost 4 bases and the J segment 1 base; nucleotides outside the gene matches: 7.

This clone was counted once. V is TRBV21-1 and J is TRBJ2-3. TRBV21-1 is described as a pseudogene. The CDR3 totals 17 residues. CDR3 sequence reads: CASSNPLWGRCTDTQYF. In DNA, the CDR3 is TGTGCCAGCAGCAACCCCTTGTGGGGGAGATGCACAGATACGCAGTATTTT.

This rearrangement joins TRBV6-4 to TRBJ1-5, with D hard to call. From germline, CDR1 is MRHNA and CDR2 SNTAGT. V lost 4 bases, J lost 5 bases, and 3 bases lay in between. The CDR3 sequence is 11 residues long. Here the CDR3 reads CASSVDQPQHF. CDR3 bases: TGTGCCAGCAGTGTAGATCAGCCCCAGCATTTT.

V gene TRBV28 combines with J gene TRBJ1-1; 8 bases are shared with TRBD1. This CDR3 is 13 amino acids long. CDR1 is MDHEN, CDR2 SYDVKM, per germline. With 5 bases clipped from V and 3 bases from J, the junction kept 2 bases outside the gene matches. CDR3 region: CASSVDRDTEAFF. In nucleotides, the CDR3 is TGTGCCAGCAGTGTGGACAGGGACACTGAAGCTTTCTTT.

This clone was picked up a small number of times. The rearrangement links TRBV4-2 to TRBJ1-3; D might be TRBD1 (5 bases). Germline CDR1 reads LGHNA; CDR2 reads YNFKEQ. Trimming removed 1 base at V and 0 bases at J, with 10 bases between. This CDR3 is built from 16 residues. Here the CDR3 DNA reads TGTGCCAGCAGCCAAGTCTCAGGGACCTCTGGAAACACCATATATTTT. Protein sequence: CASSQVSGTSGNTIYF.

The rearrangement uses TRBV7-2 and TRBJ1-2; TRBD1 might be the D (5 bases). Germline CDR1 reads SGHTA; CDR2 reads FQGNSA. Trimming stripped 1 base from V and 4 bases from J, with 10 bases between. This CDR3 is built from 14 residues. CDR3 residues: CASSLGQGAYGYTF. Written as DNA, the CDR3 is TGTGCCAGCAGCTTAGGTCAAGGGGCCTATGGCTACACCTTC.

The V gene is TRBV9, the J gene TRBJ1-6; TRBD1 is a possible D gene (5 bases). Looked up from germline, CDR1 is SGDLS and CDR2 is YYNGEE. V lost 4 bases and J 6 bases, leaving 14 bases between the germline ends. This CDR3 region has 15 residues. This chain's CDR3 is CASSSSSGTNSPLHF. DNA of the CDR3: TGTGCCAGCAGCTCCTCGTCGGGGACTAATTCACCCCTCCACTTT.

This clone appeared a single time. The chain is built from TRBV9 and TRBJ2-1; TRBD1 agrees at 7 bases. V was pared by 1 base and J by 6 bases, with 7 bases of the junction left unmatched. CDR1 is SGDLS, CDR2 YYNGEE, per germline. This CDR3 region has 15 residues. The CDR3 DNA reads TGTGCCAGCAGCGTAATTACAGGGGAGAGCAATGAGCAGTTCTTC. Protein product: CASSVITGESNEQFF.